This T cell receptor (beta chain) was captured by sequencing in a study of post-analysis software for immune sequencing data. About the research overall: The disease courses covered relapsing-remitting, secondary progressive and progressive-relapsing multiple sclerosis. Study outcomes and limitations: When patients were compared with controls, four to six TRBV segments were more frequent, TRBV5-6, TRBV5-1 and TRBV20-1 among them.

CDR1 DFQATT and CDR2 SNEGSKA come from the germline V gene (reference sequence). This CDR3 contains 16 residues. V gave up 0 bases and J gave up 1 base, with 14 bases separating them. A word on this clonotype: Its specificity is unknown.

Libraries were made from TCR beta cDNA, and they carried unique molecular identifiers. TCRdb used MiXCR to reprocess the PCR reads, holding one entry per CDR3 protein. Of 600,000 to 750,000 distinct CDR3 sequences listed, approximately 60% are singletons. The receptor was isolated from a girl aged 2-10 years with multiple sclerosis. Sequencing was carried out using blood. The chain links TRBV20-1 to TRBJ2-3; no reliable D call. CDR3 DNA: TGCAGTGCTAGAGATCGTCTAGGAACGGGCACAGATACGCAGTATTTT. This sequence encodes CSARDRLGTGTDTQYF.